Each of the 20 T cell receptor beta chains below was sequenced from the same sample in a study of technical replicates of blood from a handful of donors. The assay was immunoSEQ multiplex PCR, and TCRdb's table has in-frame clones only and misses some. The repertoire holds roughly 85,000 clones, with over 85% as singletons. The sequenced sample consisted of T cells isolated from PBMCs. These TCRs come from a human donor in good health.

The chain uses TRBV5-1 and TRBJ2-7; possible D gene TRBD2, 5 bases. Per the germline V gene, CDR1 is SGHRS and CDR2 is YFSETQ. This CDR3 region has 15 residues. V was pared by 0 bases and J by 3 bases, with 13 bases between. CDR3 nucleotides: TGCGCCAGCAGCTTGGGGGGAAGGGCGGGCTACGAGCAGTACTTC. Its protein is CASSLGGRAGYEQYF.

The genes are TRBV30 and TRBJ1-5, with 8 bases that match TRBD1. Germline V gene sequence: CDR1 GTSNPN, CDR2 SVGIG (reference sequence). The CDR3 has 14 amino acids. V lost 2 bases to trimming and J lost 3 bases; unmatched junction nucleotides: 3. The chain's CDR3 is CAWSQQGDNQPQHF. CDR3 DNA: TGTGCCTGGAGTCAACAGGGGGACAATCAGCCCCAGCATTTT.

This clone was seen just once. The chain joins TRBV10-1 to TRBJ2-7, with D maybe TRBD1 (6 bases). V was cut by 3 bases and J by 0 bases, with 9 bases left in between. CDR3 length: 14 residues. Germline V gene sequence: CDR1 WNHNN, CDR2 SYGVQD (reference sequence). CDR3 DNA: TGCGCCAGCAGTGAACGGACAGCCTCCTACGAGCAGTACTTC. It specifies CASSERTASYEQYF.

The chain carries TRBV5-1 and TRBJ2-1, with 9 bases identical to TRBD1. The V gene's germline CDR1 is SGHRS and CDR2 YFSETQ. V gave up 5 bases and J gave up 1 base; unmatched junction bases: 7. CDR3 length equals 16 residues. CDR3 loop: CASRQQGAGSYNEQFF. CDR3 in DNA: TGCGCCAGCAGACAACAGGGGGCGGGGTCCTACAATGAGCAGTTCTTC.

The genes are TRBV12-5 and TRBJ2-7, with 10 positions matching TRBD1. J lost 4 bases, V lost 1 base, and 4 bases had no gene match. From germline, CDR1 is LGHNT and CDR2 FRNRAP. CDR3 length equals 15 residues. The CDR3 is CASGLAGQGEYEQYF. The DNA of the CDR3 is TGTGCTAGTGGTTTGGCAGGACAGGGGGAATACGAGCAGTACTTC.

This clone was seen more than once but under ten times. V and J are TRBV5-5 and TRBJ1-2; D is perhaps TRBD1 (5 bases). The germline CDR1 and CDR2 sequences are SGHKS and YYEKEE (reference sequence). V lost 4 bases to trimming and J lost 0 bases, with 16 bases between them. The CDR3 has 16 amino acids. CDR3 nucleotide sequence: TGTGCCAGCAGCCCACGTTGGGGCCCCGCTAACTATGGCTACACCTTC. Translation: CASSPRWGPANYGYTF.

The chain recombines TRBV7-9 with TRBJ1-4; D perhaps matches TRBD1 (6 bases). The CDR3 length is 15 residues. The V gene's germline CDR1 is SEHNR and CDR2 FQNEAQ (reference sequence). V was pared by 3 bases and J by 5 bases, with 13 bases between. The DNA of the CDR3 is TGTGCCAGCAGCTTTGCACAGGGCGACAATGAAAAACTGTTTTTT. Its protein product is CASSFAQGDNEKLFF.

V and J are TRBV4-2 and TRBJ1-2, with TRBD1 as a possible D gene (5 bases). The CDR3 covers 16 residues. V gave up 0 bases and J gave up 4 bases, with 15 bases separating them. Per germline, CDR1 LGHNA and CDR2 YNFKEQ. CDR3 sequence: CASSQDRSAGPYGYTF. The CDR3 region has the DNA TGTGCCAGCAGCCAAGATAGATCGGCGGGGCCCTATGGCTACACCTTC.

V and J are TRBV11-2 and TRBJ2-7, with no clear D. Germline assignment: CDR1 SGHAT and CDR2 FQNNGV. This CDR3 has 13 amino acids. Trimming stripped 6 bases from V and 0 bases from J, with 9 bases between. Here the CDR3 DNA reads TGTGCCAGCAGAGTAGCTAGCTCCTACGAGCAGTACTTC. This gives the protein CASRVASSYEQYF.

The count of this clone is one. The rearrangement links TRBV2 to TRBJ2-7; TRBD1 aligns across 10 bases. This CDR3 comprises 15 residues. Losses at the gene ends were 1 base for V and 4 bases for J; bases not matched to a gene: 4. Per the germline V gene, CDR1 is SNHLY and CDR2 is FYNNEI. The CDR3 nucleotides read TGTGCCAGCAGTGAAGGACAGGGGGCTTTTTACGAGCAGTACTTC. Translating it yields CASSEGQGAFYEQYF. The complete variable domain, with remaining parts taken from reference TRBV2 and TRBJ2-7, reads EPEVTQTPSHQVTQMGQEVILRCVPISNHLYFYWYRQILGQKVEFLVSFYNNEISEKSEIFDDQFSVERPDGSNFTLKIRSTKLEDSAMYFCASSEGQGAFYEQYFGPGTRLTVT.

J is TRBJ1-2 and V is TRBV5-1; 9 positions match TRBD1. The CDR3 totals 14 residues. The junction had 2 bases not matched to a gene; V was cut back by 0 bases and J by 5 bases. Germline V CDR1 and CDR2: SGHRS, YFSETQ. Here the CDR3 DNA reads TGCGCCAGCAGCTTGGAGGGACAGGGATATGGCTACACCTTC. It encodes CASSLEGQGYGYTF.

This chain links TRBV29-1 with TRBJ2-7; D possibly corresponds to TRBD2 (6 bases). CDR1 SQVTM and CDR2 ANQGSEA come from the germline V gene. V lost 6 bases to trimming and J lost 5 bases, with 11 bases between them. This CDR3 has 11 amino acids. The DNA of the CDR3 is TGCAGCGTGTTGGGGGGAGACGAGCAGTACTTC. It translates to CSVLGGDEQYF.

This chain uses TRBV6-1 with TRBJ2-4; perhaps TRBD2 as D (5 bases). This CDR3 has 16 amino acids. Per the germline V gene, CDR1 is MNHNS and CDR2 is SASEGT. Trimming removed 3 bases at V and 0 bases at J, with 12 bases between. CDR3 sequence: CASSENPGLAKNIQYF. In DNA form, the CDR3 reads TGTGCCAGCAGTGAGAATCCGGGGTTAGCCAAAAACATTCAGTACTTC.

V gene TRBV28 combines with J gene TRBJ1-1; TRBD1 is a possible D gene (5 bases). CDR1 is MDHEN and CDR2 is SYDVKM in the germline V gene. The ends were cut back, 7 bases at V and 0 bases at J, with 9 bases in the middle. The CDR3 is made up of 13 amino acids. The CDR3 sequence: CASKGIMNTEAFF. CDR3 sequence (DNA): TGTGCCAGCAAGGGGATCATGAACACTGAAGCTTTCTTT. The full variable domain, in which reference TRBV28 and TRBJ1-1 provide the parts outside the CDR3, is DVKVTQSSRYLVKRTGEKVFLECVQDMDHENMFWYRQDPGLGLRLIYFSYDVKMKEKGDIPEGYSVSREKKERFSLILESASTNQTSMYLCASKGIMNTEAFFGQGTRLTVV.

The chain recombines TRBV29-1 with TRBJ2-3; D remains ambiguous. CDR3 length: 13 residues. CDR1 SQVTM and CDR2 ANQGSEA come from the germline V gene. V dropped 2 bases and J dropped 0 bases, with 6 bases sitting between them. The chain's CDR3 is CSVEQTSTDTQYF. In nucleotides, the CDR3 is TGCAGCGTTGAACAGACTAGCACAGATACGCAGTATTTT.

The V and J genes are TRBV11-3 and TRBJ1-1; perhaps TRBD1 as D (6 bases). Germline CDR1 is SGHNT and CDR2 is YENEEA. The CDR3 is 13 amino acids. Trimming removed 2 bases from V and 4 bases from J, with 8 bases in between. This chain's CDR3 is CASSLRTVTEAFF. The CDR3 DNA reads TGTGCCAGCAGCTTACGGACAGTCACTGAAGCTTTCTTT.

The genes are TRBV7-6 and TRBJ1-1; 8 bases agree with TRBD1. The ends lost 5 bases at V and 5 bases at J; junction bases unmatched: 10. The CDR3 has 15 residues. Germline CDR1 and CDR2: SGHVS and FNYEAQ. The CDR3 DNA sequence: TGTGCCAGCAGCCCAGAGAGGACAGGGCGGACTGAAGCTTTCTTT. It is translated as CASSPERTGRTEAFF.

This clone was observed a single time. CDR3 sequence reads: CASSLSGTEFNQPQHF. Written as DNA, the CDR3 is TGTGCCAGCAGTTTGTCCGGGACAGAATTCAATCAGCCCCAGCATTTT. The chain recombines TRBV28 with TRBJ1-5, with 7 bases identical to TRBD1. The J segment lost 3 bases and the V segment lost 3 bases, leaving 8 bases of the junction unmatched. There are 16 residues in the CDR3. Germline CDR1 reads MDHEN; CDR2 reads SYDVKM. The complete variable domain, with remaining parts taken from reference TRBV28 and TRBJ1-5, reads DVKVTQSSRYLVKRTGEKVFLECVQDMDHENMFWYRQDPGLGLRLIYFSYDVKMKEKGDIPEGYSVSREKKERFSLILESASTNQTSMYLCASSLSGTEFNQPQHFGDGTRLSIL.

CDR3 sequence (DNA): TGCGCCAGCAGCCTCACAACTAGCGGAACCTACAATGAGCAGTTCTTC. Translating gives CASSLTTSGTYNEQFF. This rearrangement joins TRBV4-1 to TRBJ2-1; the match to TRBD2 covers 8 bases. CDR1 MGHRA and CDR2 YSYEKL come from the germline V gene. J lost 2 bases, V lost 4 bases, and 7 bases had no gene match. The CDR3 runs 16 residues.

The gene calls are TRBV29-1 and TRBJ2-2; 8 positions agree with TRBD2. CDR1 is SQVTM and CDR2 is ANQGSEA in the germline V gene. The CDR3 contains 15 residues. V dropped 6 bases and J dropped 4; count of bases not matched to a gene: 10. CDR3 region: CSVRSQRESTGELFF. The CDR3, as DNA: TGCAGCGTACGGTCCCAGCGGGAGAGCACCGGGGAGCTGTTTTTT.